The clone carrying this TCR beta chain was found many times. Germline CDR1 and CDR2: SGHVS and FQNEAQ. There are 15 residues in the CDR3. The V gene lost 0 bases and the J gene lost 2 bases, with 10 bases spanning the gap. The record originates from a study of Graves' ophthalmopathy and Graves' hyperthyroidism. Beta-chain TCR CDR3 regions were amplified from RNA transcripts. RT-PCR in the first round used HTBI primers; a second-round multiplex PCR followed. TCRdb itself ran the multiplex PCR reads through MiXCR, one entry per CDR3 protein. The sample has about 220,000 distinct CDR3 sequences, 20% to 25% seen once.

This receptor was taken from a woman aged 50 to 60 with Graves' ophthalmopathy. The source material was peripheral blood. The chain is built from TRBV7-8 and TRBJ1-1, with a tentative D call TRBD1 (5 bases). CDR3 nucleotide sequence: TGTGCCAGCAGCTTAGCGCCGGGGCTTAACACTGAAGCTTTCTTT. Encoded protein: CASSLAPGLNTEAFF.